This T cell receptor (beta chain) was observed in a study of Ad26.COV2.S vaccination and SARS-CoV-2 variants. Study-wide context: The vaccine Ad26.COV2.S was put into the muscle once, or twice with 56 days between.

Documented treatment: 19 received Ad26.COV2.S at low or high dose, single or two shots; 5 received placebo; per-sample allocation not given. After the first vaccine or placebo injection, samples were drawn on day 63. Boston provided a donor who was an adult aged 18-55 years. This table comes from immunoSEQ multiplex PCR, and its TCRdb copy is limited to in-frame clones, with some not included. The data contain 330,000 or so clones, roughly 88% of them seen just once; the ten biggest clones take up 4.5% to 5.5%. With regard to this clone: The antigen remains undetermined.

The study's findings and limits: Responses of spike-specific T cells (both CD8+ and CD4+) reportedly showed substantial breadth after vaccination.

The source is a person aged 18-65 years who received the Ad26.COV2.S COVID-19 vaccine or a placebo. The sequencing used peripheral blood, collected in a trial of Ad26.COV2.S vaccine versus placebo.

The CDR3 is CASSYAQGGHQPQHF. The CDR3 DNA follows: TGTGCCAGCAGTTACGCCCAGGGAGGTCATCAGCCCCAGCATTTT. The chain couples TRBV6-5 to TRBJ1-5, with a tentative D call TRBD1 (5 bases). The CDR3 runs 15 residues. Trimming removed 2 bases at V and 5 bases at J, with 13 bases between. The V gene's germline CDR1 is MNHEY and CDR2 SVGAGI.